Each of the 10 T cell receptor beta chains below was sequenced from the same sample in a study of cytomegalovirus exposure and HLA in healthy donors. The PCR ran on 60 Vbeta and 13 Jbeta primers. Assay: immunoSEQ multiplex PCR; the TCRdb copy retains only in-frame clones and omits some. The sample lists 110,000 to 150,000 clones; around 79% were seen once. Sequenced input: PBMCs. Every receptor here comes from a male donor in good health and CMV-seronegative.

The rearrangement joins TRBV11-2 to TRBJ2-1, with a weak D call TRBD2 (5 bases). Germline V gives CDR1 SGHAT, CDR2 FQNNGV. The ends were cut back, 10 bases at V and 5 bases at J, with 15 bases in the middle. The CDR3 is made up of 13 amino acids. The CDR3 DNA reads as TGTGCCACCGGGATATCCTTGAACAATGAGCAGTTCTTC. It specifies CATGISLNNEQFF.

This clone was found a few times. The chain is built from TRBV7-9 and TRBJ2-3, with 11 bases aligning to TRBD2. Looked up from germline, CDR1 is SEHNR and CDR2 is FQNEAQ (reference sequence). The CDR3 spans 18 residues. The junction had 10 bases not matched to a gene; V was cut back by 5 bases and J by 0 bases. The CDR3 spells CASSPRSSGGHSTDTQYF. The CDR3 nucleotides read TGTGCCAGCAGCCCCAGGTCTAGCGGGGGGCACAGCACAGATACGCAGTATTTT.

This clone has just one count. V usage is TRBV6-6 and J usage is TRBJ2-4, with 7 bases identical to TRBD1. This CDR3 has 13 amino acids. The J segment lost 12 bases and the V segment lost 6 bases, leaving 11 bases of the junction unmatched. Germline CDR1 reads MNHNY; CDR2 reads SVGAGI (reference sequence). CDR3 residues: CASRDAKRDSQYF. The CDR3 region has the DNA TGTGCCAGCAGGGACGCGAAAAGGGACAGTCAGTACTTC.

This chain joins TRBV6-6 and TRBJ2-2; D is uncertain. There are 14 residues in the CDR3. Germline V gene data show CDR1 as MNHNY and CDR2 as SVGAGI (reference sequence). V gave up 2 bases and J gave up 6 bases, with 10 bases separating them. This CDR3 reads CASSYESASGELFF. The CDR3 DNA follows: TGTGCCAGCAGTTACGAGAGCGCTTCCGGGGAGCTGTTTTTT.

The CDR3 loop is CASSVPSGSSYNEQFF. CDR3 sequence (DNA): TGTGCCAGTAGTGTACCTAGCGGGAGCTCCTACAATGAGCAGTTCTTC. V and J are TRBV19 and TRBJ2-1, with 10 bases lining up with TRBD2. Germline V CDR1 and CDR2: LNHDA, SQIVND (reference sequence). The trim removed 5 bases at V and 0 bases at J, leaving 4 bases unmatched. This CDR3 is built from 16 residues.

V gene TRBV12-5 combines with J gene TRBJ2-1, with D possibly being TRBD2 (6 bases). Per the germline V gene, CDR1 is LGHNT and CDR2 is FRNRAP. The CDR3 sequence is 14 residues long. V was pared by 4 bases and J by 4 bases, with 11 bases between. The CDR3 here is CASGSNRGYNEQFF. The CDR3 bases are TGTGCTAGTGGTTCAAACCGGGGGTACAATGAGCAGTTCTTC.

DNA for the CDR3: TGTGCCAGCAGTTACGGGACAGGAAGTAAGAATACGCAGTATTTT. Translation: CASSYGTGSKNTQYF. The V gene is TRBV6-5, the J gene TRBJ2-3; 8 nucleotides match TRBD1. This CDR3 region has 15 residues. The trim removed 2 bases at V and 7 bases at J, leaving 8 bases unmatched. Germline-derived CDR1 and CDR2 are MNHEY and SVGAGI.

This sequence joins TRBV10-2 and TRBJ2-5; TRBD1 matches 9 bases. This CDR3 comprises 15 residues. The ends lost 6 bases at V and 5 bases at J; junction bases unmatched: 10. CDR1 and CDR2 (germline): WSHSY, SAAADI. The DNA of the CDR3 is TGCGCCAGCAGAAAACAGGGGGCAAGGTCGGAGACCCAGTACTTC. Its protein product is CASRKQGARSETQYF.

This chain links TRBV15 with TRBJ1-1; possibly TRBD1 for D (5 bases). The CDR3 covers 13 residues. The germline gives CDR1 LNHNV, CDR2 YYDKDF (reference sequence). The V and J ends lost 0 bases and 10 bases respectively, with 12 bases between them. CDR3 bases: TGTGCCACCAGCAGAGATGTGGCAGGGTCAGCTTTCTTT. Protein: CATSRDVAGSAFF. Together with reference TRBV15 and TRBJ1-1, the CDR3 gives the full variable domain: DAMVIQNPRYQVTQFGKPVTLSCSQTLNHNVMYWYQQKSSQAPKLLFHYYDKDFNNEADTPDNFQSRRPNTSFCFLDIRSPGLGDTAMYLCATSRDVAGSAFFGQGTRLTVV.

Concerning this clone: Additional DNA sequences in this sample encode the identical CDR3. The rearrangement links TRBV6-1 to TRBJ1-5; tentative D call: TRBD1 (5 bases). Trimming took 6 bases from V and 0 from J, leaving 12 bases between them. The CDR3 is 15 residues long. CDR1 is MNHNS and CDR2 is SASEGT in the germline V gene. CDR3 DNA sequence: TGTGCCAGCAGCACGCAGGGCAATAGCAATCAGCCCCAGCATTTT. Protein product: CASSTQGNSNQPQHF.